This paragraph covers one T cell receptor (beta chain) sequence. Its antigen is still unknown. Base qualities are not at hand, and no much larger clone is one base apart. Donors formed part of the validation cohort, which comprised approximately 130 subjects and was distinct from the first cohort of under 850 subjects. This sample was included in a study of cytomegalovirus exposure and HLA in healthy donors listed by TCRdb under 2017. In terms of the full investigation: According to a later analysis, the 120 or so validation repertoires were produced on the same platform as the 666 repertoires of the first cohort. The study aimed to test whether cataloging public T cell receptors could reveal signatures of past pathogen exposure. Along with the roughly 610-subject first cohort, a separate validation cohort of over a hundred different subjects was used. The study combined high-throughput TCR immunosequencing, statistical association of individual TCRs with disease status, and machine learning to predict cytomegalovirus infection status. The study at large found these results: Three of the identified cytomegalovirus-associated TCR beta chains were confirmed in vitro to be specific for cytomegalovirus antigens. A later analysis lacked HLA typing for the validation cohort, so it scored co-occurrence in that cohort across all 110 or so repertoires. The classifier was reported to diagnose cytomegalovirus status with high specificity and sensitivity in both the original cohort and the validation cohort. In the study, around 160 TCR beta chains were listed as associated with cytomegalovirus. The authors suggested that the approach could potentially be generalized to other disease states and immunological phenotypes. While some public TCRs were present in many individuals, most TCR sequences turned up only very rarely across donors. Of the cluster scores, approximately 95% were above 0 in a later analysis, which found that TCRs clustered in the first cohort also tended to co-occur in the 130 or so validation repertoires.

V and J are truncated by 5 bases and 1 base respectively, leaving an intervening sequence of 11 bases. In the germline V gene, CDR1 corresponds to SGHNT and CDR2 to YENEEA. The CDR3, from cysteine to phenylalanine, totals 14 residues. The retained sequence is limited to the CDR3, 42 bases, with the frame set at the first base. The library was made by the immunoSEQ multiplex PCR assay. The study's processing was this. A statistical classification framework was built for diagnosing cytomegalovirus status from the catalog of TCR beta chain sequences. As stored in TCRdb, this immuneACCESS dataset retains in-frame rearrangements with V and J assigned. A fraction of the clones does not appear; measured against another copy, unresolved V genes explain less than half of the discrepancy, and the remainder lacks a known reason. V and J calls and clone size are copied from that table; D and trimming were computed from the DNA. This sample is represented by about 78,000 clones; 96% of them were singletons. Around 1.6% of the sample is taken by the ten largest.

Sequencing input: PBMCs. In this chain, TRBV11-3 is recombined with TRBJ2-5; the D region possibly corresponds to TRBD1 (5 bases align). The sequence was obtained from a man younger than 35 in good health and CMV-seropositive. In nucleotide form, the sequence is TGTGCCAGCAGCAACAAGGACACCCAAGAGACCCAGTACTTC. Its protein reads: CASSNKDTQETQYF.